Here is one TCR beta chain with its context. What it binds is not known. The table came from immunoSEQ multiplex PCR; TCRdb's copy has only in-frame clones and leaves some out. Among 40,000 to 55,000 clones listed, just over 85% were seen once. The CDR3 sequence is 17 residues long. The V and J ends lost 8 bases and 3 bases respectively, with 26 bases between them. Germline V gives CDR1 MNHEY, CDR2 SMNVEV (reference sequence). The entry originates in a study of STAT5B mutations in CD4+ large granular lymphocyte leukemia. Study-wide results and caveats: CD4-sorted patient repertoires seemed more clonal than healthy CD4+ repertoires.

Sequencing was performed on CD4+ T cells from blood buffy coats. V and J are TRBV27 and TRBJ2-7; D perhaps matches TRBD1 (6 bases). This clonotype was sampled from a human donor in good health. The CDR3 region has the DNA TGTGCCAGCGGCCACCCCCAAGCCCGGGACACATACTACGAGCAGTACTTC. Translated, it gives CASGHPQARDTYYEQYF.